This TCR beta chain was documented in a study of siplizumab effects on memory and regulatory T cells. Study results and caveats: Most alloreactive clones went unmapped to unstimulated subsets; only a minor fraction mapped.

Unmatched junction bases numbered 2, after V lost 0 bases and J lost 9 bases. The CDR3 is 14 amino acids. The germline CDR1 and CDR2 sequences are SEHNR and FQNEAQ (reference sequence). Some clones are missing from TCRdb's copy, which holds only in-frame ones; the method was immunoSEQ multiplex PCR. The sample has more than 85,000 clones, approximately 92% seen once. As regards this clone: What it recognizes is unknown.

This TCR was recovered from a human donor in good health. Sequencing was performed on CD4+ T cells sorted from blood. The genes are TRBV7-9 and TRBJ1-6, with 7 bases lining up with TRBD1. The CDR3 DNA follows: TGTGCCAGCAGCTTAGCGCAGGGGGGTTCACCCCTCCACTTT. Protein sequence: CASSLAQGGSPLHF.